What follows describes a single T cell receptor beta chain. As yet, its antigen is unknown. With 6 bases clipped from V and 7 bases from J, the junction kept 6 bases outside the gene matches. This CDR3 has 14 residues. From germline, CDR1 is MDHEN and CDR2 SYDVKM. TCRdb independently ran MiXCR on the reads; one entry per CDR3 protein. The sample includes fewer than 950,000 distinct CDR3 sequences, 32% of them seen just once. The sample belongs to a study of T cell repertoires in cytomegalovirus infection. For the study at large: Both CMV infection and a matching HLA type were indicated by public TCR beta signatures. Broader study findings: Dominant in the ex vivo response were TCR beta clonotypes restricted by HLA-C and specific for CMV.

The sequence was obtained from a human donor in good health (CMV status not recorded). Some clones in this sample may be carry-over from other donors' samples. V is TRBV28 and J is TRBJ2-1, with 10 positions matching TRBD1. Sequenced here: cultured CD8+ T cells from PBMCs, sampled from culture after CMV antigen stimulation. CDR3 DNA: TGTGCCAGCAGCAGACCGGGACAGGGGAATGAGCAGTTCTTC. Translated: CASSRPGQGNEQFF.